A selection of T cell receptor beta chains follows, all from one sample in a study of OX40 agonist ivuxolimab in advanced cancers. Only in-frame clones appear in the TCRdb table, and some are missing; sequencing was by immunoSEQ multiplex PCR. The table records just over 50,000 clones, 88% of them present only once. The source material was CD4+ or CD8+ T cells sorted from blood, sampled in a trial of the OX40 agonist ivuxolimab. The receptor source for this set is an adult with an advanced solid tumor such as melanoma, head and neck, liver or kidney cancer. CDR3s leave out the opening cysteine and the closing phenylalanine or tryptophan. A D gene is named only where the DNA matches it firmly.

v_gene,d_gene,CDR3aa
TRBV6-1,TRBD1,ASSLRTGDGYT
TRBV28,.,ASSSSAPGTYFSNQPQH
TRBV5-6,.,ASSLRARGGELF
TRBV11-2,.,ASSLGGRGAFYEQY
TRBV29-1,.,SVDYTTGGYT
TRBV5-1,TRBD1,ASSSGQGVDGYT
TRBV4-1,.,ASSRRGNTEAF
TRBV7-3,.,ASSLLGRSSGANVLT
TRBV5-1,.,ASSLGGEGANVLT
TRBV7-3,.,ASSLRADYNEQF
TRBV29-1,.,SAGGPGAGEGTDTQY
TRBV28,TRBD2,ASTPPGGLAVGFGQETQY
TRBV5-1,.,ASSSPFGTGYEQY
TRBV6-5,.,ASSTTAGDGYT
TRBV18,TRBD1,ASSPETGSNYGYT
TRBV7-3,TRBD1,ASSPVTGGWTGELF
TRBV18,.,ASSPRHNEKLF
TRBV28,TRBD2,ASSTTSGGLSYEQY
TRBV6-1,.,ASSEVRQGGYT
TRBV5-1,TRBD1,ASSSETGPGGSF
TRBV6-1,.,ASSETGRAVYEQY
TRBV15,.,ATSRGDRGDTQY
TRBV6-1,.,ASQRREYEQY
TRBV7-2,.,ASRPPPSPSYEQY
TRBV6-7,.,AKRSGRGGHEQF
TRBV29-1,.,SVEGGAYNEQF
TRBV27,.,ASRRGSLRIGSTDTQY
TRBV11-3,.,ASSLVPGELF
TRBV6-4,TRBD1,ASRDRGEAITDTQY
TRBV27,.,ASSFLAGTGTEAF
TRBV19,.,ASSEGGNTIY
TRBV7-2,.,ASSSGGTLGSLLEAF
TRBV5-4,.,ATRTVNNEKLF
TRBV2,.,ASSDSLVVYEQY
TRBV6-1,.,ASSELRAGEAF
TRBV19,.,ASSRGPQGDYEQY
TRBV2,TRBD1,ASGGQGVWGTEAF
TRBV30,TRBD1,AWRGDRGNDLRTTYT
TRBV21-1,.,ASSKGPGQAKEQF
TRBV19,TRBD1,ASSRGQGAVYEQY